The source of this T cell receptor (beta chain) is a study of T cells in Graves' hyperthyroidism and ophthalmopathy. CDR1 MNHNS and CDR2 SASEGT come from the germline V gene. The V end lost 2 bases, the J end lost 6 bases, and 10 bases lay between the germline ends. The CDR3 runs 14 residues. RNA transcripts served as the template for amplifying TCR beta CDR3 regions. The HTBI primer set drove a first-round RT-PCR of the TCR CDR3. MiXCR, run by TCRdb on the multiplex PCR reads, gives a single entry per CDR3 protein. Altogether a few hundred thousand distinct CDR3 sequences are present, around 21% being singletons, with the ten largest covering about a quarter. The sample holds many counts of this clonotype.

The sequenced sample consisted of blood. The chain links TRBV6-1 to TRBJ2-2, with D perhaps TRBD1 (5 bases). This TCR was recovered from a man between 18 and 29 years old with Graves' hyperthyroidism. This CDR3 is CASSEPGIAGELFF. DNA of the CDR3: TGTGCCAGCAGTGAACCAGGGATTGCCGGGGAGCTGTTTTTT.